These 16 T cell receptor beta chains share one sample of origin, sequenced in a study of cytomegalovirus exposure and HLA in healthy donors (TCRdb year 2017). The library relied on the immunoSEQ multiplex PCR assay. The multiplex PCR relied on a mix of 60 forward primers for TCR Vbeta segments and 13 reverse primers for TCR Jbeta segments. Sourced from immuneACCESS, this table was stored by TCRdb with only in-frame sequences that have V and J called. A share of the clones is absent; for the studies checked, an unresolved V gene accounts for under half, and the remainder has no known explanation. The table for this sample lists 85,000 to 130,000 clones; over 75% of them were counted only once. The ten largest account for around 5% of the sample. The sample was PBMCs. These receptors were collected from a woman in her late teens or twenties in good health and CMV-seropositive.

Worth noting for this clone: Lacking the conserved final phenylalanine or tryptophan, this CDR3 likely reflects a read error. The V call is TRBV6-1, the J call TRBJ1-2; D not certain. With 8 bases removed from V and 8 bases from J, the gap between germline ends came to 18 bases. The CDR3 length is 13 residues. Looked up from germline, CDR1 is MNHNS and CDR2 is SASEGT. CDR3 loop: CASVISGSIGYTV. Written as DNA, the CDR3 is TGTGCCAGCGTAATATCCGGGTCAATCGGCTACACCGTC.

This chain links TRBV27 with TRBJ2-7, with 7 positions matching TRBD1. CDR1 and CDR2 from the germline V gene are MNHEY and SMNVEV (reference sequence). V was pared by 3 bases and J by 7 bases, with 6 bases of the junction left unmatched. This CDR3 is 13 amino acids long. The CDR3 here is CASSLTGSREQYF. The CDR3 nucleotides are TGTGCCAGCAGTTTGACAGGGTCGCGGGAGCAGTACTTC.

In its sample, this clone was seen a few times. The CDR3 is CASSADISAGYTF. As DNA, the CDR3 is TGTGCCAGCAGCGCGGACATTTCTGCTGGCTACACCTTC. The gene calls are TRBV7-8 and TRBJ1-2, with D possibly matching TRBD1 (5 bases). Trimming removed 5 bases at V and 7 bases at J, with 14 bases between. Germline V gene data show CDR1 as SGHVS and CDR2 as FQNEAQ. The CDR3 totals 13 residues. The full variable domain, its missing parts supplied by reference TRBV7-8 and TRBJ1-2, is GAGVSQSPRYKVAKRGQDVALRCDPISGHVSLFWYQQALGQGPEFLTYFQNEAQLDKSGLPSDRFFAERPEGSVSTLKIQRTQQEDSAVYLCASSADISAGYTFGSGTRLTVV.

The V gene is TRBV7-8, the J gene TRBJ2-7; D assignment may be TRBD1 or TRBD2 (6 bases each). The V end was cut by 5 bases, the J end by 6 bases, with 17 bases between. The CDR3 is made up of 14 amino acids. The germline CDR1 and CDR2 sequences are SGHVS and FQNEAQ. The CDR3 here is CASSLGGQGFEQYF. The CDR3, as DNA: TGTGCCAGCAGCCTAGGGGGGCAGGGGTTCGAGCAGTACTTC.

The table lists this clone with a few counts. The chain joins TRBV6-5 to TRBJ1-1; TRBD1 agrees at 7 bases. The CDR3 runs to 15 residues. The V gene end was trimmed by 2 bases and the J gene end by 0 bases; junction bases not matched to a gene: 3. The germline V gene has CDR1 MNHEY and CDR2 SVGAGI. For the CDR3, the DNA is TGTGCCAGCAGTTACGAGACAGGGATGAACACTGAAGCTTTCTTT. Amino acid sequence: CASSYETGMNTEAFF.

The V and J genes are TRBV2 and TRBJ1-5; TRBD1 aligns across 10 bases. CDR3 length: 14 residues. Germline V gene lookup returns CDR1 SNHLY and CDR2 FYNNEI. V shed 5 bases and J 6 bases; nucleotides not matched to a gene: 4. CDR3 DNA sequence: TGTGCCAGCAGTTCCCGGGACAGGGGTCAGCCCCAGCATTTT. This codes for CASSSRDRGQPQHF.

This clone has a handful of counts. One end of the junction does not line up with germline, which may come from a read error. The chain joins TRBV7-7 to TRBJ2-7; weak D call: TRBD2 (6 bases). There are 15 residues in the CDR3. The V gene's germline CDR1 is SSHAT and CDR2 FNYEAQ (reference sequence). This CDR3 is CASSFGASASYEQYF. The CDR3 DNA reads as TGTGCTAGCAGCTTCGGGGCTAGCGCCTCCTACGAGCAGTACTTC.

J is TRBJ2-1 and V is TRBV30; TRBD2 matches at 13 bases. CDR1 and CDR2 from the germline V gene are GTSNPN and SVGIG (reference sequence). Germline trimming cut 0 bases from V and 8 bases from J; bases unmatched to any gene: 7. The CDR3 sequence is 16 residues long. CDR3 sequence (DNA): TGTGCCTGGAGTGTACGGACTAGCGGGAGAGGCCATGAGCAGTTCTTC. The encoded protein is CAWSVRTSGRGHEQFF. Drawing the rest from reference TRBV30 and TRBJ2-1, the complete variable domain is SQTIHQWPATLVQPVGSPLSLECTVEGTSNPNLYWYRQAAGRGLQLLFYSVGIGQISSEVPQNLSASRPQDRQFILSSKKLLLSDSGFYLCAWSVRTSGRGHEQFFGPGTRLTVL.

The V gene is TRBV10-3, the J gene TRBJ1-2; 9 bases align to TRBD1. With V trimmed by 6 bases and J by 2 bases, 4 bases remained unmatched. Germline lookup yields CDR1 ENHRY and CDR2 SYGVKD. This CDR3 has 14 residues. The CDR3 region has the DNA TGTGCCATCAGGAACGGGACAGGGAACTATGGCTACACCTTC. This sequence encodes CAIRNGTGNYGYTF.

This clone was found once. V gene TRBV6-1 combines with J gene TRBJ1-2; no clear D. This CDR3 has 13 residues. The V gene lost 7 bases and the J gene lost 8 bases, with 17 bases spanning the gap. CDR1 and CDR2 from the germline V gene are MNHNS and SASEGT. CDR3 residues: CASTPRRENGYTF. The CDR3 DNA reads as TGTGCCAGCACTCCAAGGAGGGAGAACGGCTACACCTTC.

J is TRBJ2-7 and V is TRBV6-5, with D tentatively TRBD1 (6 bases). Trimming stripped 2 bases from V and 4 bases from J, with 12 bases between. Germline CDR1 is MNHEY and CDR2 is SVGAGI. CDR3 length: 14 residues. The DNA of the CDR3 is TGTGCCAGCAGTTACGGCGGGCAGGGGTACGAGCAGTACTTC. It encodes CASSYGGQGYEQYF.

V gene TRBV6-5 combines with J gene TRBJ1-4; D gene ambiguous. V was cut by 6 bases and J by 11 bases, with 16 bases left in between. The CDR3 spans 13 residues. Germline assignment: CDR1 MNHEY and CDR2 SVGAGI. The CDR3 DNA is TGTGCCAGCAGCCAACGGCGGGCACTGAAACTGTTTTTT. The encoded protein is CASSQRRALKLFF.

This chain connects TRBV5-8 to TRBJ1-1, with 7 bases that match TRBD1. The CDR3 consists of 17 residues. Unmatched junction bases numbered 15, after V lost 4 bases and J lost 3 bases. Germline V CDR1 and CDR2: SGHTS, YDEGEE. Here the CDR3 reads CASSTNRGGWLDTEAFF. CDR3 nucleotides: TGTGCCAGCAGCACTAACAGGGGCGGTTGGTTGGACACTGAAGCTTTCTTT.

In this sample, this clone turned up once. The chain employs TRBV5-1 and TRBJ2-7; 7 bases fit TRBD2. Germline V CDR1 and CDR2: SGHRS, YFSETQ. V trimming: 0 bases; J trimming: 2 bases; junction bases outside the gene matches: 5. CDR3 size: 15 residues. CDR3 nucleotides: TGCGCCAGCAGCTTGGTGCCTAGCGGCACCTACGAGCAGTACTTC. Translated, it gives CASSLVPSGTYEQYF. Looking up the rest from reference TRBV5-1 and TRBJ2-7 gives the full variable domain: KAGVTQTPRYLIKTRGQQVTLSCSPISGHRSVSWYQQTPGQGLQFLFEYFSETQRNKGNFPGRFSGRQFSNSRSEMNVSTLELGDSALYLCASSLVPSGTYEQYFGPGTRLTVT.

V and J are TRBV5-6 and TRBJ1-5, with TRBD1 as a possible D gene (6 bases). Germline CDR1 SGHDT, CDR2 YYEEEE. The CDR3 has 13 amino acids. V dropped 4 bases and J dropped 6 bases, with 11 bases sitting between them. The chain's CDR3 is CASSAGVAQPQHF. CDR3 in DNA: TGTGCCAGCAGCGCAGGGGTGGCTCAGCCCCAGCATTTT.

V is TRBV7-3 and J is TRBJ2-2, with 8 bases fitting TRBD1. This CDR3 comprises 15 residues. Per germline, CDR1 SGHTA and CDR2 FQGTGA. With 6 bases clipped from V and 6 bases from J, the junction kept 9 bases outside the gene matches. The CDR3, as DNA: TGTGCCAGCAGTCGCCGGCAGGGGGCGGCCGGGGAGCTGTTTTTT. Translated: CASSRRQGAAGELFF.